The 26 T cell receptor beta chains presented below share a single source sample, sequenced in a study of cytomegalovirus exposure and HLA in healthy donors. A multiplex PCR was run with 60 Vbeta primers and 13 Jbeta primers. Clones were sequenced by immunoSEQ multiplex PCR, and TCRdb holds only the in-frame ones, with some missing. This sample's clone table lists 96,000 or so clones. Sequencing was performed on PBMCs. The receptors originated from a girl between 5 and 17 years old in good health and CMV-seropositive.

V is TRBV6-6 and J is TRBJ1-2; weak D call: TRBD1 (5 bases). CDR3 length equals 15 residues. Deletions cut 0 bases from V and 7 bases from J, with 15 bases between. The germline V gene encodes CDR1 MNHNY and CDR2 SVGAGI (reference sequence). The CDR3 sequence: CASSYSSGGISGYTF. The CDR3 nucleotides are TGTGCCAGCAGTTACTCGAGCGGGGGAATCAGTGGCTACACCTTC.

In the case of this clone: The junction shows a germline mismatch at one end, possibly a read error. The CDR3 region is CASSYLGMDTEDFF. The CDR3 DNA reads as TGTGCCAGCAGTTACCTGGGGATGGACACTGAAGATTTCTTT. The chain couples TRBV6-5 to TRBJ1-1, with a weak D call TRBD1 (5 bases). CDR1 and CDR2 from the germline V gene are MNHEY and SVGAGI. This CDR3 is 14 amino acids long.

The J gene is TRBJ2-7, the V gene TRBV7-6, with D possibly matching TRBD2 (7 bases). The CDR3 totals 16 residues. Germline CDR1 is SGHVS and CDR2 is FNYEAQ. The V and J ends lost 0 bases and 6 bases respectively, with 18 bases between them. The CDR3 is CASSLALGQGRVEQYF. In nucleotides, the CDR3 is TGTGCCAGCAGCTTAGCGCTCGGGCAGGGGAGGGTCGAGCAGTACTTC.

The chain couples TRBV7-6 to TRBJ1-1; TRBD1 matches 8 bases. CDR3 length: 15 residues. The V and J ends lost 0 bases and 4 bases, in that order; junction bases with no gene match: 4. Germline CDR1 is SGHVS and CDR2 is FNYEAQ. The CDR3: CASSLAQGAITEAFF. In DNA, the CDR3 is TGTGCCAGCAGCTTAGCGCAGGGGGCGATCACTGAAGCTTTCTTT.

The chain recombines TRBV18 with TRBJ1-1; possibly TRBD1 for D (5 bases). Trimming removed 0 bases at V and 6 bases at J, with 11 bases between. The germline V gene encodes CDR1 KGHSH and CDR2 LQKENI. The CDR3 consists of 14 residues. CDR3 sequence: CASSPPPGSAEAFF. CDR3 nucleotides: TGTGCCAGCTCACCACCGCCAGGGTCAGCTGAAGCTTTCTTT.

The CDR3, as DNA: TGTGCCACAGGCCTGGGGGACAGCTCCTACGAGCAGTACTTC. Protein sequence: CATGLGDSSYEQYF. The chain is built from TRBV10-3 and TRBJ2-7; 7 bases agree with TRBD1. CDR3 length: 14 amino acids. Germline CDR1 is ENHRY and CDR2 is SYGVKD. The V gene end was trimmed by 10 bases and the J gene end by 0 bases; junction bases not matched to a gene: 9.

The chain uses TRBV19 and TRBJ2-1, with 8 bases aligning to TRBD1. The CDR3 contains 14 residues. Losses at the gene ends were 9 bases for V and 6 bases for J; bases not matched to a gene: 10. CDR1 and CDR2 (germline): LNHDA, SQIVND (reference sequence). The CDR3 spells CASAPRTGFNEQFF. The CDR3 DNA is TGTGCCAGCGCCCCCAGGACAGGGTTCAATGAGCAGTTCTTC.

This sequence joins TRBV29-1 and TRBJ2-5; 11 nucleotides agree with TRBD1. This CDR3 comprises 13 residues. J lost 6 bases, V lost 3 bases, and 3 bases had no gene match. Germline V gives CDR1 SQVTM, CDR2 ANQGSEA. The CDR3 DNA reads TGCAGCGTTGACGGACAGGGGGCGAAGACCCAGTACTTC. Translation: CSVDGQGAKTQYF.

CDR3 nucleotides: TGTGCCAGCAGCTTGCCAGCCCGAGGTCATGAGCAGTTCTTC. Protein sequence: CASSLPARGHEQFF. This chain connects TRBV5-6 to TRBJ2-1; the D is unclear. The CDR3 has 14 residues. Between the trimmed V and J ends, which lost 1 base and 8 bases, there was a span of 13 bases. The germline CDR1 and CDR2 sequences are SGHDT and YYEEEE. The variable domain in full, with the rest retrieved from reference TRBV5-6 and TRBJ2-1, is DAGVTQSPTHLIKTRGQQVTLRCSPKSGHDTVSWYQQALGQGPQFIFQYYEEEERQRGNFPDRFSGHQFPNYSSELNVNALLLGDSALYLCASSLPARGHEQFFGPGTRLTVL.

This sequence joins TRBV4-1 and TRBJ1-2; D not certain. CDR1 MGHRA and CDR2 YSYEKL come from the germline V gene. The CDR3 covers 15 residues. The V and J ends lost 5 bases and 1 base respectively, with 14 bases between them. CDR3 region: CASSTRENDNYGYTF. The CDR3 DNA is TGCGCCAGCAGCACCCGGGAGAACGATAACTATGGCTACACCTTC.

The genes are TRBV9 and TRBJ2-5; TRBD2 is a possible D gene (5 bases). Trimming took 2 bases from V and 1 from J, leaving 12 bases between them. The CDR3 is 15 residues long. Per the germline V gene, CDR1 is SGDLS and CDR2 is YYNGEE. CDR3 sequence: CASSVGGQSQETQYF. CDR3 nucleotide sequence: TGTGCCAGCAGCGTCGGCGGGCAGTCCCAAGAGACCCAGTACTTC.

The CDR3 nucleotides read TGTGCCAGCAGTTCCAATAGCAATCAGCCCCAGCATTTT. It yields the protein CASSSNSNQPQHF. The V gene is TRBV27, the J gene TRBJ1-5; no reliable D call. CDR1 and CDR2 from the germline V gene are MNHEY and SMNVEV (reference sequence). The V end was cut by 4 bases, the J end by 0 bases, with 4 bases between. The CDR3 extends over 13 amino acids.

J is TRBJ1-1 and V is TRBV27; TRBD1 agrees at 7 bases. This CDR3 is 13 amino acids long. V lost 3 bases to trimming and J lost 3 bases; unmatched junction nucleotides: 1. Germline CDR1 is MNHEY and CDR2 is SMNVEV (reference sequence). The CDR3 DNA is TGTGCCAGCAGTTTGACAGGGCACACTGAAGCTTTCTTT. Amino acids: CASSLTGHTEAFF.

The CDR3, as DNA: TGCAGCGTTGAACAGATGAACACTGAAGCTTTCTTT. It codes for CSVEQMNTEAFF. V usage is TRBV29-1 and J usage is TRBJ1-1; D remains unclear. CDR3 length: 12 amino acids. Trimming stripped 2 bases from V and 0 bases from J, with 4 bases between. The V gene's germline CDR1 is SQVTM and CDR2 ANQGSEA.

V gene TRBV18 combines with J gene TRBJ2-5; 9 bases map to TRBD1. Per germline, CDR1 KGHSH and CDR2 LQKENI. Trimming took 6 bases from V and 4 from J; bases not matched to a gene: 9. The CDR3 has 15 residues. This chain's CDR3 is CASSDGTGSGETQYF. The CDR3 DNA sequence: TGTGCCAGCTCTGACGGGACAGGGAGTGGAGAGACCCAGTACTTC.

V usage is TRBV28 and J usage is TRBJ2-7; a possible D gene is TRBD2 (5 bases). V lost 4 bases and J 3 bases, leaving 16 bases between the germline ends. The CDR3 totals 15 residues. The germline V gene has CDR1 MDHEN and CDR2 SYDVKM. CDR3 region: CASSYGSGVDYEQYF. The CDR3 DNA follows: TGTGCCAGCAGTTATGGGTCCGGGGTTGACTACGAGCAGTACTTC.

The chain joins TRBV7-2 to TRBJ2-7, with D perhaps TRBD1 (6 bases). Germline CDR1 and CDR2: SGHTA and FQGNSA. This CDR3 has 15 amino acids. Trimming took off 1 base at V and 2 bases at J, with 12 bases between the two ends. Here the CDR3 DNA reads TGTGCCAGCAGCTTAGACAGGGTAAGGGCCTACGAGCAGTACTTC. Protein: CASSLDRVRAYEQYF. The full variable domain, completed using reference TRBV7-2 and TRBJ2-7, is GAGVSQSPSNKVTEKGKDVELRCDPISGHTALYWYRQSLGQGLEFLIYFQGNSAPDKSGLPSDRFSAERTGGSVSTLTIQRTQQEDSAVYLCASSLDRVRAYEQYFGPGTRLTVT.

V and J are TRBV7-9 and TRBJ2-3, with 11 bases aligning to TRBD2. The CDR3 runs to 15 residues. Germline CDR1 and CDR2: SEHNR and FQNEAQ (reference sequence). V trimming: 5 bases; J trimming: 4 bases; junction bases outside the gene matches: 5. The CDR3 sequence: CASSILAGVADTQYF. The DNA of the CDR3 is TGTGCCAGCAGCATACTAGCGGGGGTGGCAGATACGCAGTATTTT.

This chain links TRBV7-9 with TRBJ2-2, with a tentative D call TRBD1 (5 bases). Germline-derived CDR1 and CDR2 are SEHNR and FQNEAQ (reference sequence). V lost 7 bases and J lost 7, with 16 bases in between. This CDR3 region has 14 residues. CDR3 residues: CASTKVTVNGELFF. DNA for the CDR3: TGTGCCAGCACCAAAGTGACAGTAAACGGGGAGCTGTTTTTT.

The V call is TRBV7-9, the J call TRBJ2-1; D might be TRBD1 (6 bases). V was trimmed by 5 bases and J by 9 bases, leaving 20 bases between them. The germline V gene has CDR1 SEHNR and CDR2 FQNEAQ (reference sequence). CDR3 size: 15 residues. DNA of the CDR3: TGTGCCAGCAGCCCACCCGGGACAACAATTTCTGAGCAGTTCTTC. Amino acids: CASSPPGTTISEQFF.

The V gene is TRBV19, the J gene TRBJ1-2; 9 bases are shared with TRBD1. Trimming cost V 6 bases and J 3 bases; bases outside gene matches: 11. The CDR3 runs to 16 residues. Germline CDR1 is LNHDA and CDR2 is SQIVND (reference sequence). CDR3 loop: CASSYARTGDHYGYTF. CDR3 coding DNA: TGTGCCAGTAGCTATGCCCGGACAGGGGATCACTATGGCTACACCTTC. The variable domain in full, with the rest retrieved from reference TRBV19 and TRBJ1-2, is DGGITQSPKYLFRKEGQNVTLSCEQNLNHDAMYWYRQDPGQGLRLIYYSQIVNDFQKGDIAEGYSVSREKKESFPLTVTSAQKNPTAFYLCASSYARTGDHYGYTFGSGTRLTVV.

V is TRBV11-2 and J is TRBJ2-7, with D perhaps TRBD1 (5 bases). V lost 4 bases, J lost 2 bases, and 6 bases lay in between. Germline V lookup: CDR1 SGHAT, CDR2 FQNNGV. The CDR3 contains 12 residues. As DNA, the CDR3 is TGTGCCAGCAGCTCAGGGCCCTACGAGCAGTACTTC. Amino acid sequence: CASSSGPYEQYF.

This rearrangement joins TRBV28 to TRBJ2-5; TRBD1 agrees at 8 bases. This CDR3 spans 14 amino acids. In germline, CDR1 is MDHEN, CDR2 SYDVKM. J lost 3 bases, V lost 3 bases, and 3 bases had no gene match. CDR3 sequence reads: CASSLAGGKETQYF. CDR3 nucleotides: TGTGCCAGCAGTTTGGCAGGGGGCAAAGAGACCCAGTACTTC. The entire variable domain, with the rest obtained from reference TRBV28 and TRBJ2-5, is as follows: DVKVTQSSRYLVKRTGEKVFLECVQDMDHENMFWYRQDPGLGLRLIYFSYDVKMKEKGDIPEGYSVSREKKERFSLILESASTNQTSMYLCASSLAGGKETQYFGPGTRLLVL.

The chain has TRBV5-6 and TRBJ2-1; TRBD1 agrees at 9 bases. The CDR3 contains 16 residues. The V and J ends lost 3 bases and 3 bases, in that order; junction bases with no gene match: 7. Germline values: CDR1 SGHDT, CDR2 YYEEEE. The CDR3 DNA reads as TGTGCCAGCAGCTCCCTGGGACAGGGTAGCTACAATGAGCAGTTCTTC. Translation gives CASSSLGQGSYNEQFF.

The CDR3 is CASSQIAGGLDTQYF. The CDR3 DNA is TGCGCCAGCAGCCAGATAGCGGGGGGCTTGGATACGCAGTATTTT. The rearrangement uses TRBV5-1 and TRBJ2-3; 10 bases line up with TRBD2. This CDR3 contains 15 residues. Germline CDR1 reads SGHRS; CDR2 reads YFSETQ. V gave up 4 bases and J gave up 6 bases; unmatched junction bases: 8.

J is TRBJ1-1 and V is TRBV19; D is perhaps TRBD1 (5 bases). Germline loops: CDR1 LNHDA, CDR2 SQIVND (reference sequence). V was clipped by 7 bases and J by 4 bases, with 16 bases between them. This CDR3 has 14 residues. CDR3 nucleotide sequence: TGTGCCAGTACCGACCTGGGGAGGGGCACTGAAGCTTTCTTT. This gives the protein CASTDLGRGTEAFF.